Each of the 16 T cell receptor beta chains below was sequenced from the same sample in a study of cytomegalovirus exposure and HLA in healthy donors. Clones were sequenced by immunoSEQ multiplex PCR, and TCRdb holds only the in-frame ones, with some missing. This table has over 110,000 clones, approximately 86% appearing once. Sequencing was performed on PBMCs. All receptors derive from a man between 18 and 35 years old in good health and CMV-seropositive.

The V gene is TRBV30, the J gene TRBJ2-6, with D perhaps TRBD2 (6 bases). The CDR3 sequence is 15 residues long. Trimming took off 5 bases at V and 4 bases at J, with 15 bases between the two ends. Germline CDR1 and CDR2: GTSNPN and SVGIG (reference sequence). As DNA, the CDR3 is TGTGCCTGGGAGTTTGGGGGGTTGGGGGCCAACGTCCTGACTTTC. It is translated as CAWEFGGLGANVLTF.

The V and J genes are TRBV25-1 and TRBJ1-3, with D perhaps TRBD1 (6 bases). V was pared by 2 bases and J by 4 bases, with 21 bases between. Germline loops: CDR1 MGHDK, CDR2 SYGVNS. The CDR3 consists of 18 residues. The CDR3 bases are TGTGCCAGCAGTGAAGGGAACAGGGCGAAAGCTTCAGGAAACACCATATATTTT. Translating gives CASSEGNRAKASGNTIYF.

The V and J genes are TRBV11-2 and TRBJ2-7, with D perhaps TRBD1 (5 bases). CDR3 length: 17 residues. V gave up 2 bases and J gave up 2 bases, with 19 bases separating them. Germline V CDR1 and CDR2: SGHAT, FQNNGV. As DNA, the CDR3 is TGTGCCAGCAGCTTACACGCCTCGGACAACTTCCCCTACGAGCAGTACTTC. This encodes CASSLHASDNFPYEQYF.

V is TRBV4-1 and J is TRBJ1-4; TRBD1 is a possible D gene (5 bases). The germline CDR1 and CDR2 sequences are MGHRA and YSYEKL. The CDR3 loop spans 17 amino acids. Trimming removed 1 base at V and 0 bases at J, with 12 bases between. This CDR3 reads CASSQVFAGPTNEKLFF. DNA of the CDR3: TGCGCCAGCAGCCAAGTTTTCGCAGGGCCAACTAATGAAAAACTGTTTTTT.

The V gene is TRBV30, the J gene TRBJ2-5; tentatively, D is TRBD2 (6 bases). The CDR3 has 12 amino acids. V lost 2 bases and J 5 bases, leaving 9 bases between the germline ends. Germline V gene lookup returns CDR1 GTSNPN and CDR2 SVGIG (reference sequence). Here the CDR3 reads CAWSLGRETQYF. In DNA, the CDR3 is TGTGCCTGGAGTCTGGGGAGGGAGACCCAGTACTTC.

The V and J genes are TRBV9 and TRBJ1-1, with no clear D. This CDR3 has 15 amino acids. Germline V CDR1 and CDR2: SGDLS, YYNGEE. The V and J ends lost 0 bases and 0 bases respectively, with 9 bases between them. CDR3 in amino acids: CASSVVPDMNTEAFF. The CDR3 DNA is TGTGCCAGCAGCGTAGTCCCAGACATGAACACTGAAGCTTTCTTT. Variable domain in full (rest from reference TRBV9 and TRBJ1-1): DSGVTQTPKHLITATGQRVTLRCSPRSGDLSVYWYQQSLDQGLQFLIQYYNGEERAKGNILERFSAQQFPDLHSELNLSSLELGDSALYFCASSVVPDMNTEAFFGQGTRLTVV.

The chain carries TRBV9 and TRBJ2-5, with 9 nucleotides matching TRBD1. This CDR3 contains 16 residues. Germline V lookup: CDR1 SGDLS, CDR2 YYNGEE. V shed 0 bases, J shed 5 bases, and the junction held 8 bases outside the gene matches. The DNA for the CDR3 is TGTGCCAGCAGCGTAGCACAGGGGGCGATGTCGGAGACCCAGTACTTC. Encoded protein: CASSVAQGAMSETQYF.

This rearrangement joins TRBV5-4 to TRBJ2-4; 10 nucleotides line up with TRBD2. From germline, CDR1 is SGHNT and CDR2 YYREEE (reference sequence). Losses at the gene ends were 4 bases for V and 1 base for J; bases not matched to a gene: 5. The CDR3 contains 16 residues. The CDR3, as DNA: TGTGCCAGCAGCCCAGCGGGGGGGAGCGCCAAAAACATTCAGTACTTC. Encoded protein: CASSPAGGSAKNIQYF.

Turning to this clone: A much bigger clone sits one base away, suggesting this may be a read error. Other DNA sequences of this sample code for an identical CDR3. The genes are TRBV5-1 and TRBJ1-1; 8 bases match TRBD1. The J segment lost 1 base and the V segment lost 3 bases, leaving 2 bases of the junction unmatched. The CDR3 runs 14 residues. CDR1 and CDR2 from the germline V gene are SGHRS and YFSETQ. This chain's CDR3 is CASSSGTGNTEAFF. The CDR3 DNA reads TGCGCCAGCAGCTCCGGGACAGGGAACACTGAAGCTTTCTTT. The full variable domain, its missing parts supplied by reference TRBV5-1 and TRBJ1-1, is KAGVTQTPRYLIKTRGQQVTLSCSPISGHRSVSWYQQTPGQGLQFLFEYFSETQRNKGNFPGRFSGRQFSNSRSEMNVSTLELGDSALYLCASSSGTGNTEAFFGQGTRLTVV.

CDR3 loop: CASSPLDHNEQFF. The CDR3 bases are TGTGCCAGCAGTCCCCTAGATCACAATGAGCAGTTCTTC. The rearrangement joins TRBV6-1 to TRBJ2-1, with D hard to call. Germline CDR1 reads MNHNS; CDR2 reads SASEGT. Trimming left V 5 bases short and J 5 bases short, with 10 bases between. The CDR3 sequence is 13 residues long.

The table lists this clone with a count of one. V gene TRBV4-1 combines with J gene TRBJ1-4; 8 nucleotides align to TRBD1. J lost 1 base, V lost 4 bases, and 2 bases had no gene match. Germline V gene sequence: CDR1 MGHRA, CDR2 YSYEKL. The CDR3 totals 15 residues. CDR3 nucleotides: TGCGCCAGCAGCCCAGGGGGCGTAACTAATGAAAAACTGTTTTTT. Protein product: CASSPGGVTNEKLFF.

The rearrangement joins TRBV6-1 to TRBJ1-6, with 7 bases fitting TRBD1. The trim removed 1 base at V and 5 bases at J, leaving 2 bases unmatched. Germline lookup yields CDR1 MNHNS and CDR2 SASEGT. CDR3 length: 15 amino acids. The CDR3: CASSEVQGDNSPLHF. Written as DNA, the CDR3 is TGTGCCAGCAGTGAAGTGCAGGGGGATAATTCACCCCTCCACTTT.

This clone was recorded only once. The CDR3 here is CASSGQGAIREKLFF. The CDR3 nucleotides are TGTGCCAGCAGTGGACAGGGGGCAATTCGGGAAAAACTGTTTTTT. V is TRBV6-5 and J is TRBJ1-4; 11 bases agree with TRBD1. J gave up 8 bases and V 5 bases, and 7 bases lay outside the gene matches. Germline values: CDR1 MNHEY, CDR2 SVGAGI. The CDR3 is 15 residues long.

The CDR3 loop is CSGTIRQGTGTDTQYF. The CDR3 region has the DNA TGCAGCGGCACGATCCGACAGGGTACTGGGACAGATACGCAGTATTTT. This rearrangement joins TRBV29-1 to TRBJ2-3; 7 bases agree with TRBD1. The CDR3 spans 16 residues. Germline V gene lookup returns CDR1 SQVTM and CDR2 ANQGSEA. V lost 7 bases to trimming and J lost 3 bases; unmatched junction nucleotides: 16.

The chain employs TRBV11-3 and TRBJ2-1; TRBD2 matches at 8 bases. Germline lookup yields CDR1 SGHNT and CDR2 YENEEA. J was trimmed by 8 bases and V by 4 bases; bases with no gene match: 7. The CDR3 totals 14 residues. The CDR3 nucleotides are TGTGCCAGCAGCTCTAGCGGGCCGAAGGATGAGCAGTTCTTC. This codes for CASSSSGPKDEQFF.

The chain joins TRBV29-1 to TRBJ2-3; 14 bases are a match to TRBD2. After removal of 1 base from V and 3 bases from J, the junction contained 6 bases not matched to a gene. This CDR3 is built from 17 residues. Germline CDR1 SQVTM, CDR2 ANQGSEA. Here the CDR3 reads CSVEGTSGRWETDTQYF. The CDR3 DNA reads as TGCAGCGTTGAAGGGACTAGCGGGAGGTGGGAGACAGATACGCAGTATTTT.